This T cell receptor (beta chain) came from a study of CD8+CD57+ T cells in acquired aplastic anemia. Study-level information: DNA recovered from sorted CD4+ and CD8+ cells had a mean of 3.2 ug. Whole-study results and caveats: The number of CD8+ CDR3 sequences shared by patients and controls was approximately 30. Patients and controls were not found to differ significantly in CD8+ Simpson's diversity.

In patients chosen for sequencing, flow cytometry had shown CD8+CD57+ cell expansion. All patients were therapy-naive when blood was sampled. Points on this clonotype: Its antigen remains unknown.

The study profiled TCR beta VDJ and CDR3 using genomic DNA as template. TCRdb recomputed calls from the reads with MiXCR, one row per CDR3 protein. The sample consists of 50,000 or so distinct CDR3 sequences, around 60% of them appearing once. V was pared by 2 bases and J by 3 bases, with 5 bases between. The CDR3 extends over 13 amino acids. Germline V gene lookup returns CDR1 SGHTA and CDR2 FQGNSA. The origin of this receptor is a human donor with aplastic anemia. The sample consisted of sorted CD4+, CD8+, or CD8+CD57+ T cells (not recorded which) from PBMCs. The rearrangement uses TRBV7-2 and TRBJ1-5; D call uncertain. The CDR3 is CASSLIDNQPQHF. The DNA for the CDR3 is TGTGCCAGCAGCTTAATCGACAATCAGCCCCAGCATTTT.